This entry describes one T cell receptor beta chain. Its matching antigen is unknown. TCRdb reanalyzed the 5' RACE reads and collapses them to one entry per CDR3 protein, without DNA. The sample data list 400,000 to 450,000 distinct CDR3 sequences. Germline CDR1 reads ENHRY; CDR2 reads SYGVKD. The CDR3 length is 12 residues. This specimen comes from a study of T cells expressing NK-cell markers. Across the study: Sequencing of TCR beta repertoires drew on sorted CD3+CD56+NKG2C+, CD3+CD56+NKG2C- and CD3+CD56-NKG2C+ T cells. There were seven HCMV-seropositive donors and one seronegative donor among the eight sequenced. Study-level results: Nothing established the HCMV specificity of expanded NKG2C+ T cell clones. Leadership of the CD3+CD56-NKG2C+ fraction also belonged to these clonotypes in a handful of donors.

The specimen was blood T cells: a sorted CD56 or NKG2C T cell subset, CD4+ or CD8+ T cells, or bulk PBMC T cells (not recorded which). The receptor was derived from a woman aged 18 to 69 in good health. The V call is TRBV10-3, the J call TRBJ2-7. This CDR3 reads CAISESSYEQYF.